Listed below are T cell receptor beta chains from one sample, sequenced in a study of cytomegalovirus exposure and HLA in healthy donors. Here immunoSEQ multiplex PCR was the method, and the copy in TCRdb shows in-frame clones only, minus some. The sample lists 200,000 to 250,000 clones, around four fifths occurring once. Sequencing was carried out using PBMCs. The receptor set was obtained from a man aged 50 to 60 in good health and CMV-seronegative. Both conserved end residues are part of each CDR3. D genes are given only for firm matches. Not all rows give a size; the values are once, few, many and, for expanded clones, a class.

abundance: few; d_gene: TRBD1; j_gene: TRBJ1-2; v_gene: TRBV6-5; CDR3nt: TGTGCCAGCAGTAACCAGGGGGCGGGCGGCTACACCTTC; CDR3aa: CASSNQGAGGYTF
abundance: few; d_gene: TRBD1; j_gene: TRBJ1-1; v_gene: TRBV6-6; CDR3nt: TGTGCCAGCAGCGGACAGGGAGCTTTCTTT; CDR3aa: CASSGQGAFF
abundance: NA; d_gene: TRBD2; j_gene: TRBJ2-1; v_gene: TRBV6-5; CDR3nt: TGTGCCAGCAGTCGACTAGCAATATCCTACAATGAGCAGTTCTTC; CDR3aa: CASSRLAISYNEQFF
abundance: NA; d_gene: NA; j_gene: TRBJ2-2; v_gene: TRBV2; CDR3nt: TGTGCCAGCTTGAACAGTAACACCGGGGAGCTGTTTTTT; CDR3aa: CASLNSNTGELFF
abundance: once; d_gene: TRBD1; j_gene: TRBJ1-4; v_gene: TRBV9; CDR3nt: TGTGCCAGCAGCGGGGGACAGGGGCGAAGTAATGAAAAACTGTTTTTT; CDR3aa: CASSGGQGRSNEKLFF
abundance: NA; d_gene: NA; j_gene: TRBJ1-1; v_gene: TRBV2; CDR3nt: TGTGCCAGCAGTAACGGGGGGTGCGAAGCTTTCTTT; CDR3aa: CASSNGGCEAFF
abundance: few; d_gene: NA; j_gene: TRBJ1-4; v_gene: TRBV2; CDR3nt: TGTGCCAGCAGTGCGAGTACAGGGAATGAAAAACTGTTTTTT; CDR3aa: CASSASTGNEKLFF
abundance: few; d_gene: TRBD1; j_gene: TRBJ2-4; v_gene: TRBV18; CDR3nt: TGTGCCAGCTCACAGGACAGGGGCATGATAGAGGGAAACATTCAGTACTTC; CDR3aa: CASSQDRGMIEGNIQYF
abundance: NA; d_gene: TRBD2; j_gene: TRBJ2-7; v_gene: TRBV27; CDR3nt: TGTGCCAGCAGTTTATCGTCGCTAGCGGGCTTCTACGAGCAGTACTTC; CDR3aa: CASSLSSLAGFYEQYF
abundance: NA; d_gene: NA; j_gene: TRBJ2-7; v_gene: TRBV29-1; CDR3nt: TGCAGCGTTATGACTGGCTACGAGCAGTACTTC; CDR3aa: CSVMTGYEQYF
abundance: NA; d_gene: TRBD2; j_gene: TRBJ2-7; v_gene: TRBV9; CDR3nt: TGTGCCAGCAGCGTAGATGGAGGGAGGGCCGCCGAGCAGTACTTC; CDR3aa: CASSVDGGRAAEQYF
abundance: NA; d_gene: TRBD1; j_gene: TRBJ1-1; v_gene: TRBV29-1; CDR3nt: TGCAGCGTTGAAGTTAAATGGGACAGGGAATCGAACACTGAAGCTTTCTTT; CDR3aa: CSVEVKWDRESNTEAFF
abundance: once; d_gene: NA; j_gene: TRBJ2-7; v_gene: TRBV5-1; CDR3nt: TGCGCCAGCAGCTTGGGTTTGGACTCCTACGAGCAGTACTTC; CDR3aa: CASSLGLDSYEQYF
abundance: NA; d_gene: NA; j_gene: TRBJ2-5; v_gene: TRBV7-8; CDR3nt: TGTGCCAGCAGACCCCAGGAGACCCAGTACTTC; CDR3aa: CASRPQETQYF
abundance: NA; d_gene: NA; j_gene: TRBJ2-1; v_gene: TRBV13; CDR3nt: TGTGCCAGCAGCCTTGGTAACAGACCCTACAATGAGCAGTTCTTC; CDR3aa: CASSLGNRPYNEQFF
abundance: NA; d_gene: NA; j_gene: TRBJ1-2; v_gene: TRBV27; CDR3nt: TGTGCCAGCAGTTCCCAGGGGAACTATGGCTACACCTTC; CDR3aa: CASSSQGNYGYTF
abundance: NA; d_gene: TRBD1; j_gene: TRBJ1-5; v_gene: TRBV29-1; CDR3nt: TGCAGCGTTGACAATTCAGACAGGGATAGACAGCCCCAGCATTTT; CDR3aa: CSVDNSDRDRQPQHF
abundance: NA; d_gene: NA; j_gene: TRBJ2-7; v_gene: TRBV29-1; CDR3nt: TGCAGCGTCCCGGCGGGGGCCGGGTACGAGCAGTACTTC; CDR3aa: CSVPAGAGYEQYF
abundance: NA; d_gene: NA; j_gene: TRBJ2-7; v_gene: TRBV7-2; CDR3nt: TGTGCCAGCAGCACGGGACTGTTGGGAAAGTACTTC; CDR3aa: CASSTGLLGKYF
abundance: few; d_gene: NA; j_gene: TRBJ2-1; v_gene: TRBV5-4; CDR3nt: TGTGCCAGCAGCGCCCCAGCGGGCTCCTACAATGAGCAGTTCTTC; CDR3aa: CASSAPAGSYNEQFF
abundance: few; d_gene: TRBD2; j_gene: TRBJ2-1; v_gene: TRBV7-8; CDR3nt: TGTGCCAGCAGCTTAGTTGGGACTAGCGGGAGGGCCTACAATGAGCAGTTCTTC; CDR3aa: CASSLVGTSGRAYNEQFF
abundance: NA; d_gene: NA; j_gene: TRBJ2-1; v_gene: TRBV27; CDR3nt: TGTGCCAGCAGTTTACGCCCCGGACACGACACCTACAATGAGCAGTTCTTC; CDR3aa: CASSLRPGHDTYNEQFF
abundance: NA; d_gene: NA; j_gene: TRBJ2-2; v_gene: TRBV5-1; CDR3nt: TGCGCCAGCAGCTTGGACTACACCGGGGAGCTGTTTTTT; CDR3aa: CASSLDYTGELFF
abundance: NA; d_gene: NA; j_gene: TRBJ1-1; v_gene: TRBV4-2; CDR3nt: TGTGCCAGCAGCCAAGATCCCTCGGTACGCAGGGTTGGAGCTTTCTTT; CDR3aa: CASSQDPSVRRVGAFF
abundance: NA; d_gene: NA; j_gene: TRBJ1-4; v_gene: TRBV28; CDR3nt: TGTGCCAGCAGTTTCCTACAGGGTGAGCGGGAAAAACTGTTTTTT; CDR3aa: CASSFLQGEREKLFF
abundance: NA; d_gene: TRBD2; j_gene: TRBJ2-1; v_gene: TRBV5-1; CDR3nt: TGCGCCAGCAGCTTGTACACTAGCGGCGATTACAATGAGCAGTTCTTC; CDR3aa: CASSLYTSGDYNEQFF
abundance: NA; d_gene: TRBD2; j_gene: TRBJ2-1; v_gene: TRBV6-5; CDR3nt: TGTGCCAGCAGCCTGAGCGGGAGTGGTGAGCAGTTCTTC; CDR3aa: CASSLSGSGEQFF
abundance: NA; d_gene: NA; j_gene: TRBJ2-7; v_gene: TRBV6-1; CDR3nt: TGTGCCAGCAGTGATCCAGGGACTGGCTACGAGCAGTACTTC; CDR3aa: CASSDPGTGYEQYF
abundance: NA; d_gene: NA; j_gene: TRBJ2-7; v_gene: TRBV27; CDR3nt: TGTGCCAGCAGTTCCCTCTCGCGTTACGAGCAGTACTTC; CDR3aa: CASSSLSRYEQYF
abundance: NA; d_gene: TRBD2; j_gene: TRBJ2-1; v_gene: TRBV28; CDR3nt: TGTGCCAGCAGTCCGTCCCTCAGAGGTAGCGGGCGGGCCTACAATGAGCAGTTCTTC; CDR3aa: CASSPSLRGSGRAYNEQFF
abundance: NA; d_gene: NA; j_gene: TRBJ1-2; v_gene: TRBV9; CDR3nt: TGTGCCAGCAGCGAACCCCCGGCCTTC; CDR3aa: CASSEPPAF
abundance: NA; d_gene: TRBD1; j_gene: TRBJ2-4; v_gene: TRBV19; CDR3nt: TGTGCATCCGGGACAGGGGGAAACATTCAGTACTTC; CDR3aa: CASGTGGNIQYF
abundance: NA; d_gene: NA; j_gene: TRBJ1-1; v_gene: TRBV11-3; CDR3nt: TGTGCCAGCAGCTTAGAATTACAGCTTGAAGCTTTCTTT; CDR3aa: CASSLELQLEAFF
abundance: NA; d_gene: TRBD2; j_gene: TRBJ2-1; v_gene: TRBV11-3; CDR3nt: TGTGCCAGCAGCTTAGGGCTAGCGGAGTACAATGAGCAGTTCTTC; CDR3aa: CASSLGLAEYNEQFF
abundance: NA; d_gene: NA; j_gene: TRBJ2-2; v_gene: TRBV19; CDR3nt: TGTGCCAGTAGGAACAAACCGAACACCGGGGAGCTGTTTTTT; CDR3aa: CASRNKPNTGELFF
abundance: once; d_gene: NA; j_gene: TRBJ1-4; v_gene: TRBV19; CDR3nt: TGTGCCAGTAGCGGACTTACAGGGATTACAAATGAAAAACTGTTTTTT; CDR3aa: CASSGLTGITNEKLFF
abundance: NA; d_gene: TRBD1; j_gene: TRBJ2-1; v_gene: TRBV12-5; CDR3nt: TGTGCTAGTGGTTTACGTGCGGACAGGGGGCTAGCGGACCACTACAATGAGCAGTTCTTC; CDR3aa: CASGLRADRGLADHYNEQFF
abundance: few; d_gene: NA; j_gene: TRBJ1-2; v_gene: TRBV18; CDR3nt: TGTGCCAGCTCACCACCTCCGGAGCGATCCCGGAACTATGGCTACACCTTC; CDR3aa: CASSPPPERSRNYGYTF
abundance: NA; d_gene: TRBD1; j_gene: TRBJ2-7; v_gene: TRBV27; CDR3nt: TGTGCCAGCAGTTTGGGACAGGGGGCCTACGAGCAGTACTTC; CDR3aa: CASSLGQGAYEQYF
abundance: NA; d_gene: TRBD1; j_gene: TRBJ1-2; v_gene: TRBV28; CDR3nt: TGTGCCAGCACTCCGGGACAGTGGGTCTATGGCTACACCTTC; CDR3aa: CASTPGQWVYGYTF
abundance: NA; d_gene: NA; j_gene: TRBJ1-4; v_gene: TRBV27; CDR3nt: TGTGCCAGCAGTCCCCGGGTAGGGTGGAGGAACAATGAAAAACTGTTTTTT; CDR3aa: CASSPRVGWRNNEKLFF
abundance: NA; d_gene: TRBD2; j_gene: TRBJ2-1; v_gene: TRBV28; CDR3nt: TGTGCCAGCAGTTGGGGCGGGAGGGCCAGGGATGAGCAGTTCTTC; CDR3aa: CASSWGGRARDEQFF
abundance: NA; d_gene: NA; j_gene: TRBJ2-1; v_gene: TRBV6-6; CDR3nt: TGTGCCAGCAGTCCCCAAGGACAGTCGAACAATGAGCAGTTCTTC; CDR3aa: CASSPQGQSNNEQFF
abundance: NA; d_gene: TRBD2; j_gene: TRBJ2-7; v_gene: TRBV29-1; CDR3nt: TGCAGCGTTTCCGGGACTAGCGGGACGACCTACGAGCAGTACTTC; CDR3aa: CSVSGTSGTTYEQYF
abundance: few; d_gene: TRBD2; j_gene: TRBJ2-1; v_gene: TRBV6-1; CDR3nt: TGTGCCAGCAGTGGCGGGGACGGGGGGAATGAGCAGTTCTTC; CDR3aa: CASSGGDGGNEQFF
abundance: NA; d_gene: TRBD1; j_gene: TRBJ1-1; v_gene: TRBV5-1; CDR3nt: TGCGCCAGCAGCCGTGACAGGGGCGAAGCTTTCTTT; CDR3aa: CASSRDRGEAFF
abundance: NA; d_gene: TRBD1; j_gene: TRBJ2-3; v_gene: TRBV4-1; CDR3nt: TGCGCCAGCAGCCAGGCGGACAGGTACCCAGATACGCAGTATTTT; CDR3aa: CASSQADRYPDTQYF
abundance: few; d_gene: NA; j_gene: TRBJ1-5; v_gene: TRBV28; CDR3nt: TGTGCCAGCAGTGGGACTCCGGTGCGGAGCAATCAGCCCCAGCATTTT; CDR3aa: CASSGTPVRSNQPQHF
abundance: NA; d_gene: TRBD1; j_gene: TRBJ2-7; v_gene: TRBV5-5; CDR3nt: TGTGCCAGCAGCTGGTCCGGGACAGGGGGCATGAACGAGCAGTACTTC; CDR3aa: CASSWSGTGGMNEQYF
abundance: NA; d_gene: TRBD1; j_gene: TRBJ2-7; v_gene: TRBV27; CDR3nt: TGTGCCAGCAGCCTACCCGGGACAGGGCCCCACGAGCAGTACTTC; CDR3aa: CASSLPGTGPHEQYF
abundance: NA; d_gene: TRBD1; j_gene: TRBJ2-1; v_gene: TRBV7-2; CDR3nt: TGTGCCAGCAGCTTATGGACAGGGGGGCCTTTGTATGAGCAGTTCTTC; CDR3aa: CASSLWTGGPLYEQFF
abundance: NA; d_gene: TRBD1; j_gene: TRBJ1-4; v_gene: TRBV9; CDR3nt: TGTGCCAGCAGCGTAGCCGGGGACAGCGGAAATGAAAAACTGTTTTTT; CDR3aa: CASSVAGDSGNEKLFF
abundance: NA; d_gene: TRBD1; j_gene: TRBJ1-1; v_gene: TRBV19; CDR3nt: TGTGCCAGCCGGGACAGGGGGCGAACTGAAGCTTTCTTT; CDR3aa: CASRDRGRTEAFF